Shown below are 4 T cell receptor beta chains from a single sample sequenced in a study of blood T cell repertoires in COVID-19. Profiling relied on immunoSEQ multiplex PCR, and the TCRdb table lists in-frame clones only, not all of them. The repertoire consists of 400,000 to 550,000 clones, with 70% to 90% occurring once and the leading ten covering roughly 1.9%. The specimen was PBMCs or T cells enriched from blood (not recorded which). These receptor sequences come from a woman aged 18-29 years with acute COVID-19.

The chain has TRBV4-3 and TRBJ2-3; 7 bases match TRBD2. The CDR3 covers 18 residues. CDR1 is LGHNA, CDR2 YSLEER, per germline. The ends lost 4 bases at V and 2 bases at J; junction bases unmatched: 15. The CDR3 loop is CASSRRRASAGSTDTQYF. The CDR3 nucleotides read TGCGCCAGCAGCCGAAGACGGGCCTCAGCGGGATCCACAGATACGCAGTATTTT.

The chain recombines TRBV28 with TRBJ2-4; D is possibly TRBD2 (7 bases). Trimming stripped 4 bases from V and 0 bases from J, with 22 bases between. Germline CDR1 reads MDHEN; CDR2 reads SYDVKM. This CDR3 is built from 19 residues. As DNA, the CDR3 is TGTGCCAGCAGTTCGCCGTGGACTAGTAAGGGGGTAGCCAAAAACATTCAGTACTTC. It specifies CASSSPWTSKGVAKNIQYF.

Written as DNA, the CDR3 is TGCGCCAGCAGCCGAGACAGGGGAACTGGAACTAATGAAAAACTGTTTTTT. It is translated as CASSRDRGTGTNEKLFF. The chain recombines TRBV4-1 with TRBJ1-4, with 8 bases identical to TRBD1. The CDR3 sequence is 17 residues long. The germline V gene has CDR1 MGHRA and CDR2 YSYEKL. V shed 4 bases and J 1 base; nucleotides not matched to a gene: 8.

The chain combines TRBV19 with TRBJ1-5; the D gene is possibly TRBD1 (5 bases). The germline V and J ends were trimmed by 6 bases and 5 bases, with 17 bases remaining between them. CDR3 length: 15 residues. Per the germline V gene, CDR1 is LNHDA and CDR2 is SQIVND (reference sequence). The DNA for the CDR3 is TGTGCCAGTAGGGTTCTAGGCCAGGGCGATCAGCCCCAGCATTTT. Its translation is CASRVLGQGDQPQHF.